This entry is about one TCR beta chain. Its cognate antigen is unknown. These data belong to a study of graft-versus-host responses after intestinal transplantation. On the study more broadly: The study gave all recipients anti-thymocyte globulin induction, then tacrolimus and steroids for about 3 years.

Here immunoSEQ multiplex PCR was the method, and the copy in TCRdb shows in-frame clones only, minus some. Of tens of thousands of clones in the sample, around 90% were seen once. Germline CDR1 is SGHVS and CDR2 is FQNEAQ. V was pared by 4 bases and J by 7 bases, with 6 bases of the junction left unmatched. The CDR3 is made up of 14 amino acids. Broader study findings: Analysis identified GvH clones in recipient marrow, with some appearing first in ileum or blood. Declining HvG levels early post-transplant were linked to peak circulating GvH clone levels. Within the allografts of patients who had graft-donor T cell macrochimerism, graft-versus-host to host-versus-graft clonal ratios were high.

J is TRBJ2-4 and V is TRBV7-8, with 8 bases matching TRBD2. The input for sequencing was unstimulated CD8+ T cells sorted from spleen or lymph node cells, taken before intestinal transplant. This TCR came from a human donor who received an intestinal transplant. CDR3 nucleotide sequence: TGTGCCAGCAGCTCGGGGGGGTTAGAGAACATTCAGTACTTC. Protein sequence: CASSSGGLENIQYF.